This paragraph reports one TCR beta chain. Antigen: not known. Germline assignment: CDR1 MNHEY and CDR2 SVGAGI. The CDR3 totals 14 residues. V lost 5 bases, J lost 6 bases, and 15 bases lay in between. The study ran its PCR with 60 Vbeta and 13 Jbeta primers. The method was immunoSEQ multiplex PCR; TCRdb's version includes in-frame clones alone and lacks a portion of them. The sample consists of around 180,000 clones, more than 65% of them appearing once. These data are taken from a study of cytomegalovirus exposure and HLA in healthy donors. Study-level points and caveats: The presence/absence work took it that sequencing depth was about the same across donors. Donors belonging to an Asian-associated ancestry cluster reportedly showed fewer N-insertions in productive TCRs than the roughly 680-donor mean, according to what a later analysis found. HLA-A and HLA-B allele assignments for most subjects were reportedly predicted accurately using TCR beta sequences.

The source material was PBMCs. This receptor was taken from a girl aged 2-10 years in good health and CMV-seropositive. The chain joins TRBV6-5 to TRBJ2-3, with D unresolved. CDR3 protein: CASSELESWDTQYF. CDR3 DNA: TGTGCCAGCAGTGAATTGGAGTCGTGGGATACGCAGTATTTT.